What follows is one TCR beta chain and its context. Antigen unknown. Sequence at one end of the junction differs from germline and may be a read error. Each CDR3 protein gets one entry after TCRdb re-called the reads with MiXCR. The repertoire holds about 570,000 distinct CDR3 sequences, just under 40% seen once, with about 48% in the top ten. The sample belongs to a study of T cell repertoires in cytomegalovirus infection. CDR3 length: 16 amino acids. This sequence was found in a human donor in good health (CMV status not recorded). Some clones in this sample may be carry-over from other donors' samples. V usage is TRBV5-3 and J usage is TRBJ1-1, with D possibly TRBD1 on 5 matching bases. TRBV5-3 is an ORF; its function is uncertain. The sequences come from cultured PBMCs, collected from culture after CMV antigen stimulation. CDR3 DNA sequence: TGTGCCAGCAGCTTGGCAGGGAGGAGGATGAACACTGAAGCTTTCTTT. Residues: CASSLAGRRMNTEAFF.